These T cell receptor beta chains were read from a single sample in a study of shared clonotypes between healthy human individuals. Profiling relied on immunoSEQ multiplex PCR, and the TCRdb table lists in-frame clones only, not all of them. The sample records about 2.1 million clones, about 94% being singletons. The material sequenced was naive CD8+ T cells from PBMCs. Source of these receptors: a young man in good health. Some clones in this sample may be carry-over from other donors' samples. Each CDR3 is given with its conserved first and last residue. D genes are given only for firm matches. Size is omitted from some rows. Given values are once, few, many or a class for expanded clones.

>14|TRBV9|NA|TRBJ1-5|NA
CASSERAGNQPQHF
TGTGCCAGCAGCGAGAGGGCAGGGAATCAGCCCCAGCATTTT
>15|TRBV19|NA|TRBJ1-1|NA
CASSIVPEMNTEAFF
TGTGCCAGTAGTATAGTTCCGGAAATGAACACTGAAGCTTTCTTT
>20|TRBV5-4|TRBD1|TRBJ2-7|NA
CASSLAGSGSETGASYEQYF
TGTGCCAGCAGCTTGGCCGGCAGTGGCTCCGAGACAGGGGCCTCCTACGAGCAGTACTTC
>16|TRBV7-9|NA|TRBJ2-1|NA
CASSPRVTEPYNEQFF
TGTGCCAGCAGCCCCCGGGTTACGGAGCCTTACAATGAGCAGTTCTTC
>11|TRBV20-1|NA|TRBJ2-5|NA
CSCRDKETQYF
TGCAGTTGCCGGGACAAAGAGACCCAGTACTTC
>13|TRBV9|NA|TRBJ1-2|NA
CASSVGQGDGYTF
TGTGCCAGCAGCGTAGGTCAGGGCGATGGCTACACCTTC
>20|TRBV2|NA|TRBJ2-6|once
CASSEAGGGGGVSGANVLTF
TGTGCCAGCAGTGAAGCTGGAGGGGGCGGGGGCGTCTCTGGGGCCAACGTCCTGACTTTC
>13|TRBV28|NA|TRBJ1-2|NA
CASSFLRGAADTF
TGTGCCAGCAGTTTTCTTCGTGGAGCAGCGGACACCTTC
>14|TRBV27|TRBD1|TRBJ2-5|NA
CASRRTGASETQYF
TGTGCCAGCAGGCGGACAGGGGCGTCAGAGACCCAGTACTTC
>14|TRBV11-2|TRBD1|TRBJ2-5|NA
CASSLFQGEETQYF
TGTGCCAGCAGCTTGTTTCAGGGGGAAGAGACCCAGTACTTC
>18|TRBV14|NA|TRBJ2-2|NA
CASSQGLVSFVHTGELFF
TGTGCCAGCAGCCAAGGACTAGTGTCATTCGTTCACACCGGGGAGCTGTTTTTT
>14|TRBV25-1|TRBD2|TRBJ2-3|once
CASSEGLAGYTQYF
TGTGCCAGCAGTGAAGGACTAGCGGGGTATACGCAGTATTTT
>16|TRBV15|NA|TRBJ2-1|NA
CATSRDRASSYNEQFF
TGTGCCACCAGCAGAGATCGGGCGAGCTCCTACAATGAGCAGTTCTTC
>13|TRBV30|NA|TRBJ1-5|NA
CAWSTTDGQPQHF
TGTGCCTGGAGTACGACCGATGGTCAGCCCCAGCATTTT
>13|TRBV27|NA|TRBJ1-1|NA
CASSVRLTPEAFF
TGTGCCAGCAGTGTAAGGCTGACTCCTGAAGCTTTCTTT
>12|TRBV7-9|NA|TRBJ1-2|NA
CASSSGDDGYTF
TGTGCCAGCAGCTCGGGGGATGATGGCTACACCTTC
>14|TRBV30|NA|TRBJ2-1|NA
CAYSAEISYNEQFF
TGTGCTTATTCAGCGGAAATCTCCTACAATGAGCAGTTCTTC
>15|TRBV15|TRBD1|TRBJ2-7|NA
CATATGTGASYEQYF
TGTGCCACAGCTACCGGGACAGGGGCCTCCTACGAGCAGTACTTC
>13|TRBV7-8|NA|TRBJ2-2|NA
CASSLERTGELFF
TGTGCCAGCAGCTTAGAACGGACCGGGGAGCTGTTTTTT
>18|TRBV11-2|TRBD2|TRBJ2-3|NA
CASSPPRGVAFQTDTQYF
TGTGCCAGCAGCCCCCCCCGGGGGGTGGCTTTTCAGACAGATACGCAGTATTTT
>11|TRBV27|NA|TRBJ2-1|once
CASSSQREQFF
TGTGCCAGCAGTTCCCAACGCGAGCAGTTCTTC
>16|TRBV27|TRBD1|TRBJ2-7|NA
CASSPIRDRGVSEQYF
TGTGCCAGCAGTCCAATCCGGGACAGGGGCGTGAGCGAGCAGTACTTC
>13|TRBV15|NA|TRBJ2-7|NA
CATSPGAGYEQYF
TGTGCCACCAGCCCGGGAGCAGGCTACGAGCAGTACTTC
>13|TRBV7-9|NA|TRBJ2-5|NA
CASAHEYQETQYF
TGTGCCAGCGCCCATGAGTACCAAGAGACCCAGTACTTC
>13|TRBV27|NA|TRBJ2-3|NA
CASSGTPRNTQYF
TGTGCCAGCAGTGGGACCCCTCGAAATACGCAGTATTTT
>16|TRBV27|NA|TRBJ1-2|NA
CASSPSAGPRNYGYTF
TGTGCCAGCAGTCCATCAGCCGGTCCCAGAAACTATGGCTACACCTTC
>14|TRBV2|TRBD2|TRBJ2-7|NA
CASYSGSFGYEQYF
TGTGCCAGCTATAGCGGGAGTTTCGGCTACGAGCAGTACTTC
>14|TRBV7-9|TRBD2|TRBJ2-7|NA
CASSYSGTTYEQYF
TGTGCCAGCAGCTATAGCGGGACGACCTACGAGCAGTACTTC
>14|TRBV6-5|NA|TRBJ2-1|NA
CASSRPSFQSEQFF
TGTGCCAGCAGCCGACCTAGTTTTCAGAGTGAGCAGTTCTTC
>17|TRBV4-1|NA|TRBJ2-7|NA
CASSQVLVTGTYYEQYF
TGCGCCAGCAGCCAAGTTTTAGTAACCGGGACCTACTACGAGCAGTACTTC
>15|TRBV6-6|NA|TRBJ2-5|NA
CASSYGYSDRETQYF
TGTGCCAGCAGTTACGGTTACTCCGACCGGGAGACCCAGTACTTC
>16|TRBV28|NA|TRBJ2-3|once
CASSLVAREGADTQYF
TGTGCCAGCAGTTTAGTCGCACGAGAGGGCGCAGATACGCAGTATTTT
>15|TRBV29-1|NA|TRBJ2-6|NA
CSVGTESSGANVLTF
TGCAGCGTTGGCACGGAAAGCTCTGGGGCCAACGTCCTGACTTTC
>12|TRBV29-1|NA|TRBJ1-2|NA
CSVPSGGPGYTF
TGCAGCGTCCCCTCGGGGGGGCCTGGCTACACCTTC
>17|TRBV19|NA|TRBJ2-4|NA
CASNGGLEVFGKNIQYF
TGTGCCAGTAACGGGGGGCTGGAGGTTTTCGGCAAAAACATTCAGTACTTC
>16|TRBV29-1|TRBD2|TRBJ2-1|NA
CSVAGLARSSYNEQFF
TGCAGCGTTGCGGGACTAGCGCGTAGCTCCTACAATGAGCAGTTCTTC
>18|TRBV4-1|NA|TRBJ2-7|NA
CASSQGVRVGGASYEQYF
TGCGCCAGCAGCCAAGGGGTGAGGGTAGGAGGAGCTTCCTACGAGCAGTACTTC
>14|TRBV19|NA|TRBJ1-1|NA
CASLADTSNTEAFF
TGTGCCTCTCTTGCGGACACCTCGAACACTGAAGCTTTCTTT
>13|TRBV29-1|NA|TRBJ2-2|NA
CSVENQVSGELFF
TGCAGCGTTGAAAATCAGGTCTCCGGGGAGCTGTTTTTT